The clone carrying this T cell receptor (beta chain) has a count of ten or more. MiXCR, run by TCRdb on the 5' RACE reads, gives a single entry per CDR3 protein. The table lists about 64,000 distinct CDR3 sequences, less than 5% of them singletons. CDR1 is SGHTA and CDR2 is FQGNSA in the germline V gene. CDR3 length: 13 amino acids. The ends were cut back, 3 bases at V and 2 bases at J, with 8 bases in the middle. This entry comes from a study of early T cells in non-severe SARS-CoV-2 infection. Sequencing was done on a sample of whole blood. The chain couples TRBV7-2 to TRBJ2-7; a possible D gene is TRBD2 (6 bases). This TCR was sampled from an adult who was a healthcare worker with PCR-confirmed SARS-CoV-2 infection or an uninfected control (not recorded which). CDR3 nucleotides: TGTGCCAGCAGCTTGGAGGGCCCCTACGAGCAGTACTTC. Its translation: CASSLEGPYEQYF.